This T cell receptor beta chain was sequenced in a study of shared clonotypes between healthy human individuals. Assay used: immunoSEQ multiplex PCR; TCRdb lists only in-frame clones, some missing. The sample comprises over a million clones, about 74% of which are singletons, and 1.5% rests with the top ten. The CDR3 totals 17 residues. Germline assignment: CDR1 LGHNA and CDR2 YNFKEQ. With V trimmed by 0 bases and J by 1 base, 5 bases remained unmatched. Broader study findings: Non-shared clonotypes showed lower generation probabilities than clonotypes common to all four donors. Rarefaction demonstrated incomplete sorted-subset sequencing despite large depth.

Worth noting for this clone: Its antigen is as yet unknown.

The receptor's source is a man between 18 and 29 years old in good health. The V call is TRBV4-2, the J call TRBJ2-2; the match to TRBD2 covers 7 bases. Sequenced sample: memory CD4+ T cells sorted from blood. Indicated subset: CD45RA-negative fraction. CDR3 nucleotide sequence: TGTGCCAGCAGCCAAGAAGGCGGCGGGGGGAACACCGGGGAGCTGTTTTTT. Amino acid sequence: CASSQEGGGGNTGELFF.